This T cell receptor beta chain came from a study of blood T cell repertoires in COVID-19. Only in-frame clones appear in the TCRdb table, and some are missing; sequencing was by immunoSEQ multiplex PCR. The table lists roughly 190,000 clones, 80% to 85% of them singletons. The CDR3 runs 16 residues. Trimming shortened V by 3 bases and J by 5 bases, and 20 bases separated the two germline ends. Germline lookup yields CDR1 SGDLS and CDR2 YYNGEE. This TCR derives from a woman in her twenties or thirties who had been exposed to COVID-19. Material: PBMCs or T cells enriched from blood (not recorded which). This chain links TRBV9 with TRBJ2-5, with D possibly TRBD2 on 6 matching bases. DNA of the CDR3: TGTGCCAGCAGCGCCCAGACTAGGAGTCTTTGTGAGACCCAGTACTTC. Its translation: CASSAQTRSLCETQYF.